This T cell receptor beta chain was found in a study of blood T cell repertoires in COVID-19. Study-level background: Sites in the United States, Italy and Spain provided acute and convalescent COVID-19 samples. Nucleic acid was either cDNA or gDNA, and it came from T cells, B-cell-depleted T cells, or PBMCs.

The CDR3 extends over 15 amino acids. Germline values: CDR1 SGHNT, CDR2 YYREEE (reference sequence). Trimming took 4 bases from V and 5 from J, leaving 18 bases between them. Study processing details: Nucleated cell counts were estimated from reference gene primer amplification. The table came from immunoSEQ multiplex PCR; TCRdb's copy has only in-frame clones and leaves some out. V and J calls and clone size are copied from that table; D and trimming were computed from the DNA. The data hold 250,000 to 300,000 clones, with 86% observed a single time. Enrolment of Seattle patients took place during active infection, and they were followed longitudinally.

The rearrangement joins TRBV5-4 to TRBJ1-1; D call uncertain. This receptor was taken from a woman in her 70s with COVID-19, enrolled during active disease. The specimen was peripheral blood. CDR3 sequence reads: CASSTRAPGETEAFF. DNA for the CDR3: TGTGCCAGCAGCACTCGGGCGCCGGGAGAAACTGAAGCTTTCTTT.